One and the same sample provided the 13 T cell receptor beta chains below, sequenced in a study of T-cell reconstitution after alpha-beta-depleted transplantation in children. Library preparation (for TCRbeta) was performed with unique molecular identifiers. TCRdb reprocessed the PCR reads with MiXCR, giving one entry per CDR3 protein. The sample lists a few hundred thousand distinct CDR3 sequences, 25% to 30% occurring once. Here the sequenced sample was PBMCs, taken before TCRalphabeta/CD19-depleted stem cell transplant. These receptors were taken from a boy younger than two with Wiskott-Aldrich syndrome, due to receive a stem cell transplant.

The chain recombines TRBV4-2 with TRBJ2-3; the D is unclear. Germline CDR1 reads LGHNA; CDR2 reads YNFKEQ. V was clipped by 1 base and J by 4 bases, with 12 bases between them. This CDR3 has 15 residues. The CDR3 sequence: CASSQVFGAPDTQYF. CDR3 sequence (DNA): TGTGCCAGCAGCCAAGTATTCGGAGCCCCAGATACGCAGTATTTT.

This clonotype was counted between two and nine times. The J gene is TRBJ1-1, the V gene TRBV5-5; 9 positions agree with TRBD1. This CDR3 is 14 amino acids long. Trimming at V came to 4 bases and at J to 6 bases, leaving 7 bases not matched to a gene. Germline values: CDR1 SGHKS, CDR2 YYEKEE (reference sequence). CDR3 in amino acids: CASSVQGAGSEAFF. The CDR3, as DNA: TGTGCCAGCAGCGTACAGGGGGCAGGGTCTGAAGCTTTCTTT.

This clonotype was observed many times. This chain's CDR3 is CASSTSETQYF. The CDR3 DNA sequence: TGTGCCAGCAGCACATCGGAGACCCAGTACTTC. V usage is TRBV6-2 or TRBV6-3 and J usage is TRBJ2-5, with unresolved D. This CDR3 contains 11 residues. Germline values: CDR1 MNHEY, CDR2 SVGEGT. The V end lost 6 bases, the J end lost 5 bases, and 7 bases lay between the germline ends.

This clonotype has a handful of counts. The chain joins TRBV11-2 to TRBJ2-3; the D is unclear. Germline V lookup: CDR1 SGHAT, CDR2 FQNNGV. Trimming removed 2 bases at V and 0 bases at J, with 9 bases between. The CDR3 loop spans 15 amino acids. The CDR3 coding sequence is TGTGCCAGCAGCTTATCGGTTATTAGCACAGATACGCAGTATTTT. Protein sequence: CASSLSVISTDTQYF.

This clonotype was counted a few times. This chain uses TRBV9 with TRBJ1-6, with D perhaps matching TRBD1 (5 bases). Germline loops: CDR1 SGDLS, CDR2 YYNGEE. The CDR3 spans 15 residues. V shed 2 bases and J shed 0 bases, with 6 bases lying between them. CDR3 coding DNA: TGTGCCAGCAGCGTCGGGGGCTCCTATAATTCACCCCTCCACTTT. Amino acids: CASSVGGSYNSPLHF.

The chain employs TRBV30 and TRBJ1-2, with D possibly being TRBD1 (5 bases). Germline CDR1 and CDR2: GTSNPN and SVGIG (reference sequence). The CDR3 runs 12 residues. Trimming pared 2 bases from V and 8 bases from J, leaving 12 bases between. CDR3 nucleotides: TGTGCCTGGAGTCGATTTTGGGGCGGCTACACCTTC. It codes for CAWSRFWGGYTF.

This clonotype was recorded a few times. V and J are TRBV6-1 and TRBJ2-3; 8 positions agree with TRBD2. V was clipped by 3 bases and J by 2 bases; unmatched bases: 13. This CDR3 contains 18 residues. Germline V CDR1 and CDR2: MNHNS, SASEGT. CDR3 residues: CASSDSGDSPKDTDTQYF. Written as DNA, the CDR3 is TGTGCCAGCAGTGATAGCGGGGACTCCCCCAAGGACACAGATACGCAGTATTTT.

This clonotype has a handful of counts. This chain links TRBV20-1 with TRBJ2-3; D possibly uses TRBD1 or TRBD2 (5 bases each). CDR3 length equals 15 residues. The germline gives CDR1 DFQATT, CDR2 SNEGSKA (reference sequence). With 6 bases removed from V and 0 bases from J, the gap between germline ends came to 16 bases. The chain's CDR3 is CSAKPGTDSTDTQYF. CDR3 DNA sequence: TGCAGTGCCAAACCCGGGACGGATAGCACAGATACGCAGTATTTT.

This clonotype was counted ten times or more. V is TRBV29-1 and J is TRBJ2-1; D gene uncertain. Looked up from germline, CDR1 is SQVTM and CDR2 is ANQGSEA. V was trimmed by 0 bases and J by 7 bases, leaving 16 bases between them. This CDR3 contains 15 residues. This chain's CDR3 is CSVEDRANIRNEQFF. The CDR3 nucleotides read TGCAGCGTTGAAGATAGGGCTAATATTCGGAATGAGCAGTTCTTC.

This clonotype was recorded a few times. The chain links TRBV12-3 or TRBV12-4 to TRBJ2-1; 11 positions agree with TRBD1. This CDR3 has 16 amino acids. V lost 6 bases, J lost 6 bases, and 10 bases stayed unmatched. The CDR3 region has the DNA TGTGCCAGCAGGTTCAATAGCGGGACAGGGGGCAATGAGCAGTTCTTC. Protein: CASRFNSGTGGNEQFF.

There are a few counts of this clonotype. The rearrangement links TRBV10-3 to TRBJ1-5, with unresolved D. The CDR3 loop spans 13 amino acids. Germline V gene sequence: CDR1 ENHRY, CDR2 SYGVKD. Trimming stripped 3 bases from V and 6 bases from J, with 9 bases between. The DNA of the CDR3 is TGTGCCATCAGTGATGAGGGTGGTCAGCCCCAGCATTTT. This codes for CAISDEGGQPQHF.

This clonotype came up a few times. This chain links TRBV2 with TRBJ2-7; 9 bases map to TRBD1. The CDR3 is made up of 13 amino acids. V dropped 8 bases and J dropped 4; count of bases not matched to a gene: 6. Germline loops: CDR1 SNHLY, CDR2 FYNNEI. The CDR3 DNA sequence: TGTGCCAGCGTAGACAGGGGGATATACGAGCAGTACTTC. Its translation is CASVDRGIYEQYF.

The chain couples TRBV4-1 to TRBJ2-3, with D possibly matching TRBD1 (6 bases). CDR3 length equals 16 residues. The V and J ends lost 0 bases and 5 bases respectively, with 15 bases between them. Looked up from germline, CDR1 is MGHRA and CDR2 is YSYEKL. CDR3 protein: CASSQDEAGERDTQYF. In nucleotides, the CDR3 is TGCGCCAGCAGCCAAGATGAGGCAGGGGAGAGAGATACGCAGTATTTT.